This entry is about one T cell receptor beta chain. Measured with immunoSEQ multiplex PCR; TCRdb has only the in-frame clones, and not every one. The table has 60,000 to 75,000 clones, approximately 90% seen once. The data stem from a study of OX40 agonist ivuxolimab in advanced cancers. The CDR3 runs to 16 residues. In germline, CDR1 is SGHAT, CDR2 FQNNGV. V lost 4 bases, J lost 7 bases, and 9 bases stayed unmatched. The chain employs TRBV11-2 and TRBJ2-1; 11 bases fit TRBD2. The TCR was taken from an adult with an advanced solid tumor such as melanoma, head and neck, liver or kidney cancer. Sequences were derived from CD4+ or CD8+ T cells sorted from blood, sampled in a trial of the OX40 agonist ivuxolimab. CDR3 nucleotides: TGTGCCAGCAGCTCATTGACTAGCGGGACCCGGAATGAGCAGTTCTTC. Encoded protein: CASSSLTSGTRNEQFF.